The source of this T cell receptor beta chain is a study of beta chain features in type 1 diabetes. Germline lookup yields CDR1 SGHTA and CDR2 FQGNSA. The V end lost 4 bases, the J end lost 0 bases, and 13 bases lay between the germline ends. The CDR3 runs to 15 residues. Expressed TCRB transcripts were sequenced after all isolated RNA was converted to cDNA. Produced via immunoSEQ multiplex PCR; TCRdb's table is partial and in-frame only. The sample contains roughly 180,000 clones, around 13% of which appear only once. This clone was found a few times. Its matching antigen is unknown. Findings and caveats of the study: These data did not resolve whether HLA type affects TCRB rearrangement. In type 1 diabetes patients, VDJ junctions had fewer insertions; deletions at these junctions were more frequent. Because the template was cDNA, high-expressing cells might be over-represented.

The rearrangement links TRBV7-2 to TRBJ2-7, with a tentative D call TRBD2 (6 bases). Sequences were obtained from central memory CD4+ T cells from blood. This sequence originates from a woman aged 18-30 years in good health. DNA of the CDR3: TGTGCCAGCAGCTCACCCGGGACTGGCTCCTACGAGCAGTACTTC. Translation gives CASSSPGTGSYEQYF.